One and the same sample provided the 20 T cell receptor beta chains below, sequenced in a study of blood T cell repertoires in COVID-19. Libraries were prepared by immunoSEQ multiplex PCR; TCRdb keeps only in-frame clonotypes and omits some of them. This sample has 150,000 to 200,000 clones, with around 90% found just once. Sequencing was performed on peripheral blood. The source of these receptors is a middle-aged man with active or convalescent COVID-19.

The V and J genes are TRBV5-8 and TRBJ2-3, with TRBD2 as a possible D gene (7 bases). The length of the CDR3 is 15 residues. The germline V gene encodes CDR1 SGHTS and CDR2 YDEGEE. V was clipped by 7 bases and J by 2 bases, with 17 bases between them. CDR3 sequence (DNA): TGTGCCAGCGGCCTAACGGGGGGCCTCACAGATACGCAGTATTTT. Protein sequence: CASGLTGGLTDTQYF.

V and J are TRBV10-1 and TRBJ1-1; D remains unclear. Between the trimmed V and J ends, which lost 9 bases and 6 bases, there was a span of 20 bases. CDR1 and CDR2 (germline): WNHNN, SYGVQD (reference sequence). The CDR3 has 14 residues. The CDR3 bases are TGCGCCAGAACCTCGACCGTCGAAGGAGCTGAAGCTTTCTTT. This sequence encodes CARTSTVEGAEAFF.

The chain carries TRBV7-8 and TRBJ2-1, with 16 bases aligning to TRBD2. The CDR3 is 18 amino acids. Germline trimming cut 5 bases from V and 4 bases from J; bases unmatched to any gene: 8. CDR1 and CDR2 (germline): SGHVS, FQNEAQ. CDR3 nucleotide sequence: TGTGCCAGCAGCCCGGGGACTAGCGGGAGGGCCTCGTACAATGAGCAGTTCTTC. As protein: CASSPGTSGRASYNEQFF.

This clone was seen once. The V call is TRBV2, the J call TRBJ1-2; 7 bases are a match to TRBD1. The CDR3 loop spans 15 amino acids. J was trimmed by 0 bases and V by 4 bases; bases with no gene match: 5. The germline CDR1 and CDR2 sequences are SNHLY and FYNNEI. For the CDR3, the DNA is TGTGCCAGCAGTGGGGACAGCCAAGCTAACTATGGCTACACCTTC. This codes for CASSGDSQANYGYTF. The entire variable domain, with the rest obtained from reference TRBV2 and TRBJ1-2, is as follows: EPEVTQTPSHQVTQMGQEVILRCVPISNHLYFYWYRQILGQKVEFLVSFYNNEISEKSEIFDDQFSVERPDGSNFTLKIRSTKLEDSAMYFCASSGDSQANYGYTFGSGTRLTVV.

This rearrangement joins TRBV28 to TRBJ2-2, with D possibly TRBD2 on 6 matching bases. Trimming removed 3 bases at V and 1 base at J, with 9 bases between. CDR3 size: 15 residues. Germline loops: CDR1 MDHEN, CDR2 SYDVKM. CDR3 loop: CASSFGGVNTGELFF. As DNA, the CDR3 is TGTGCCAGCAGTTTCGGGGGAGTGAACACCGGGGAGCTGTTTTTT.

The chain couples TRBV2 to TRBJ1-1, with D unresolved. The CDR3 covers 13 residues. Deletions cut 7 bases from V and 3 bases from J, with 12 bases between. Per the germline V gene, CDR1 is SNHLY and CDR2 is FYNNEI. The CDR3 DNA follows: TGTGCCAGCAAGGAGGGCAGTTACACTGAAGCTTTCTTT. Translating it yields CASKEGSYTEAFF.

The chain couples TRBV2 to TRBJ2-5; TRBD1 agrees at 12 bases. With 8 bases clipped from V and 4 bases from J, the junction kept 8 bases outside the gene matches. Germline V lookup: CDR1 SNHLY, CDR2 FYNNEI. The CDR3 contains 15 residues. CDR3 in amino acids: CASSRDRGLLETQYF. The DNA of the CDR3 is TGTGCCAGCTCCCGGGACAGGGGGCTGTTAGAGACCCAGTACTTC.

This chain joins TRBV7-9 and TRBJ1-2; D is possibly TRBD1 (6 bases). From germline, CDR1 is SEHNR and CDR2 FQNEAQ (reference sequence). Trimming took 2 bases from V and 4 from J, leaving 20 bases between them. The CDR3 is 17 residues long. The CDR3 region is CASSLPLYRAGSYGYTF. The CDR3 region has the DNA TGTGCCAGCAGCTTACCACTGTACAGGGCTGGTAGCTATGGCTACACCTTC.

The V and J genes are TRBV3-1 (or the pseudogene TRBV3-2) and TRBJ1-2, with D possibly TRBD1 on 6 matching bases. V was pared by 6 bases and J by 3 bases, with 11 bases between. Per the germline V gene, CDR1 is LGHDT and CDR2 is YNNKEL (reference sequence). CDR3 size: 13 residues. The DNA for the CDR3 is TGTGCCAGCAGGGATACAGGGTACTATGGCTACACCTTC. It specifies CASRDTGYYGYTF.

The rearrangement uses TRBV29-1 and TRBJ2-3, with 10 positions matching TRBD1. Germline assignment: CDR1 SQVTM and CDR2 ANQGSEA. V trimming: 6 bases; J trimming: 5 bases; junction bases outside the gene matches: 17. The CDR3 sequence is 17 residues long. The CDR3 here is CSVGDRGLGGTGDTQYF. DNA of the CDR3: TGCAGCGTGGGGGACAGGGGATTAGGCGGGACGGGAGATACGCAGTATTTT.

The chain employs TRBV3-1 (or the pseudogene TRBV3-2) and TRBJ1-5, with D hard to call. Trimming took 1 base from V and 0 from J, leaving 7 bases between them. This CDR3 is built from 15 residues. In germline, CDR1 is LGHDT, CDR2 YNNKEL (reference sequence). The CDR3 is CASSQGTVSNQPQHF. The CDR3 nucleotides read TGTGCCAGCAGCCAAGGTACTGTTAGCAATCAGCCCCAGCATTTT.

This clone has more than one count but fewer than ten. The chain couples TRBV5-1 to TRBJ2-7; D is possibly TRBD1 (6 bases). The CDR3 consists of 12 residues. Trimming left V 3 bases short and J 5 bases short, with 9 bases between. In germline, CDR1 is SGHRS, CDR2 YFSETQ. This CDR3 reads CASSSRDNEQYF. In nucleotides, the CDR3 is TGCGCCAGCAGCTCCCGGGACAACGAGCAGTACTTC.

This rearrangement joins TRBV19 to TRBJ2-1, with unresolved D. Trimming took off 1 base at V and 6 bases at J, with 4 bases between the two ends. Germline-derived CDR1 and CDR2 are LNHDA and SQIVND (reference sequence). The CDR3 consists of 12 residues. The CDR3 sequence: CASSIGSNEQFF. CDR3 in DNA: TGTGCCAGTAGTATAGGTAGCAATGAGCAGTTCTTC.

The gene calls are TRBV5-6 and TRBJ1-6; a weak D match, TRBD1 (5 bases). This CDR3 has 14 residues. In germline, CDR1 is SGHDT, CDR2 YYEEEE. The germline V and J ends were trimmed by 0 bases and 10 bases, with 11 bases remaining between them. CDR3 sequence reads: CASSLGSGISPLHF. In nucleotides, the CDR3 is TGTGCCAGCAGCTTGGGGTCAGGGATATCACCCCTCCACTTT.

The chain joins TRBV2 to TRBJ1-2; weak D call: TRBD1 (5 bases). In germline, CDR1 is SNHLY, CDR2 FYNNEI. CDR3 length equals 14 residues. Trimming removed 2 bases at V and 4 bases at J, with 11 bases between. The CDR3, as DNA: TGTGCCAGCAGTGAACGAACAGGAGTCTATGGCTACACCTTC. It codes for CASSERTGVYGYTF. The full variable domain, with the rest looked up from reference TRBV2 and TRBJ1-2, is EPEVTQTPSHQVTQMGQEVILRCVPISNHLYFYWYRQILGQKVEFLVSFYNNEISEKSEIFDDQFSVERPDGSNFTLKIRSTKLEDSAMYFCASSERTGVYGYTFGSGTRLTVV.

The chain has TRBV19 and TRBJ2-7; 9 nucleotides align to TRBD1. This CDR3 region has 16 residues. Trimming at V came to 4 bases and at J to 3 bases, leaving 10 bases not matched to a gene. Germline lookup yields CDR1 LNHDA and CDR2 SQIVND (reference sequence). The CDR3 protein is CASSSQNRGPIYEQYF. CDR3 DNA sequence: TGTGCCAGTAGTAGCCAGAACAGGGGGCCTATCTACGAGCAGTACTTC.

The CDR3 spells CASRATGAGANVLTF. In nucleotides, the CDR3 is TGTGCCAGCAGGGCTACCGGGGCTGGGGCCAACGTCCTGACTTTC. The rearrangement uses TRBV11-2 and TRBJ2-6; D may be TRBD2 (5 bases). V gave up 6 bases and J gave up 2 bases, with 11 bases separating them. This CDR3 spans 15 amino acids. The germline gives CDR1 SGHAT, CDR2 FQNNGV.

This clone was recorded once. This chain connects TRBV7-9 to TRBJ1-4; no firm D call. V shed 2 bases and J shed 8 bases, with 15 bases lying between them. The CDR3 extends over 15 amino acids. Germline assignment: CDR1 SEHNR and CDR2 FQNEAQ (reference sequence). The CDR3 nucleotides read TGTGCCAGCAGCTTATTTCTGCCGAGCGGAGAAAAACTGTTTTTT. Translation gives CASSLFLPSGEKLFF.

The CDR3 DNA follows: TGTGCCAGCAGCGCGGATCCATTAGGGGCCAACGTCCTGACTTTC. Protein: CASSADPLGANVLTF. The V and J genes are TRBV5-5 and TRBJ2-6, with unresolved D. The ends were cut back, 4 bases at V and 4 bases at J, with 12 bases in the middle. CDR3 length equals 15 residues. Germline V CDR1 and CDR2: SGHKS, YYEKEE (reference sequence). The complete variable domain, with remaining parts taken from reference TRBV5-5 and TRBJ2-6, reads DAGVTQSPTHLIKTRGQQVTLRCSPISGHKSVSWYQQVLGQGPQFIFQYYEKEERGRGNFPDRFSARQFPNYSSELNVNALLLGDSALYLCASSADPLGANVLTFGAGSRLTVL.

The J gene is TRBJ1-4, the V gene TRBV19, with D uncertain. The V gene's germline CDR1 is LNHDA and CDR2 SQIVND (reference sequence). The CDR3 runs to 17 residues. Trimming pared 4 bases from V and 0 bases from J, leaving 15 bases between. The CDR3 protein is CASSSYEVRTTNEKLFF. CDR3 sequence (DNA): TGTGCCAGTAGTAGCTATGAGGTTCGGACAACTAATGAAAAACTGTTTTTT.